What follows are 4 T cell receptor beta chains derived from one specimen sequenced in a study of Graves' ophthalmopathy and Graves' hyperthyroidism. From RNA, the CDR3 regions of TCR beta chains were amplified and sequenced. After a first-round RT-PCR with HTBI primers, a second-round multiplex PCR was run. TCRdb passed the multiplex PCR reads through MiXCR, listing each CDR3 protein once. The table records almost 400,000 distinct CDR3 sequences, approximately 16% of them present only once. The specimen sequenced was peripheral blood. The source of these receptors is a woman under 30 with Graves' ophthalmopathy.

This clonotype was seen repeatedly, ten times or more. The chain couples TRBV12-3 or TRBV12-4 to TRBJ2-7; no definite D call. This CDR3 has 15 amino acids. Trimming removed 0 bases at V and 2 bases at J, with 11 bases between. CDR3 residues: CASSLAERNPYEQYF. DNA of the CDR3: TGTGCCAGCAGTTTAGCGGAAAGGAACCCCTACGAGCAGTACTTC.

This clonotype was seen ten or more times. The rearrangement joins TRBV6-2 or TRBV6-3 to TRBJ1-5; 8 nucleotides agree with TRBD1. The J segment lost 2 bases and the V segment lost 6 bases, leaving 6 bases of the junction unmatched. Germline V gene data show CDR1 as MNHEY and CDR2 as SVGEGT. The CDR3 length is 15 residues. The chain's CDR3 is CASRDPGQGNQPQHF. CDR3 nucleotides: TGTGCCAGCAGGGATCCGGGACAGGGCAATCAGCCCCAGCATTTT.

This clonotype was counted many times. This rearrangement joins TRBV12-3 or TRBV12-4 to TRBJ2-7; no reliable D call. The CDR3 loop spans 12 amino acids. The ends were cut back, 6 bases at V and 4 bases at J, with 10 bases in the middle. The CDR3 coding sequence is TGTGCCAGCAGCTCTGGATATTACGAGCAGTACTTC. This translates into CASSSGYYEQYF.

This rearrangement joins TRBV20-1 to TRBJ2-7; TRBD2 agrees at 14 bases. J gave up 2 bases and V 6 bases, and 12 bases lay outside the gene matches. This CDR3 spans 17 amino acids. CDR1 and CDR2 (germline): DFQATT, SNEGSKA (reference sequence). CDR3 sequence (DNA): TGCAGTGCCACGCCGGGGACTAGCGGGGGCCCTACCTACGAGCAGTACTTC. Residues: CSATPGTSGGPTYEQYF.